The 28 T cell receptor beta chains given below trace back to one sample, sequenced in a study of blood T cell repertoires in COVID-19. Data came from immunoSEQ multiplex PCR; TCRdb stores just in-frame clones and leaves some out. The sample yields approximately 140,000 clones, around nine tenths seen once. The sample comprised peripheral blood. The source is a man between 50 and 59 years old with active or convalescent COVID-19.

The V gene is TRBV16, the J gene TRBJ1-5; D remains unclear. Germline V lookup: CDR1 KGHSY, CDR2 FQNENV. This CDR3 contains 15 residues. Trimming cost V 0 bases and J 6 bases, with 12 bases left between them. CDR3 in amino acids: CASSQSVRVPQPQHF. The CDR3 DNA is TGTGCCAGCAGCCAATCCGTGAGGGTGCCTCAGCCCCAGCATTTT. The full variable domain, completed using reference TRBV16 and TRBJ1-5, is GEEVAQTPKHLVRGEGQKAKLYCAPIKGHSYVFWYQQVLKNEFKFLISFQNENVFDETGMPKERFSAKCLPNSPCSLEIQATKLEDSAVYFCASSQSVRVPQPQHFGDGTRLSIL.

The rearrangement joins TRBV11-2 to TRBJ1-6, with D unresolved. The CDR3 is 14 residues long. Germline CDR1 reads SGHAT; CDR2 reads FQNNGV. Trimming left V 8 bases short and J 5 bases short, with 13 bases between. The CDR3 spells CASCGIDDNSPLHF. CDR3 nucleotides: TGTGCCAGCTGTGGCATTGATGATAATTCACCCCTCCACTTT.

The gene calls are TRBV18 and TRBJ1-1; D unclear. The CDR3 loop spans 15 amino acids. Germline V gene lookup returns CDR1 KGHSH and CDR2 LQKENI. V shed 0 bases and J shed 3 bases, with 11 bases lying between them. CDR3 in amino acids: CASSPPGKQHTEAFF. The DNA for the CDR3 is TGTGCCAGCTCACCACCGGGCAAACAGCACACTGAAGCTTTCTTT.

This chain connects TRBV11-2 to TRBJ2-2; weak D call: TRBD2 (6 bases). CDR3 size: 18 residues. Deletions cut 6 bases from V and 2 bases from J, with 22 bases between. Germline loops: CDR1 SGHAT, CDR2 FQNNGV. In DNA, the CDR3 is TGTGCCAGCAGAATATTCTCTTCCGCGGGGAGAAACACCGGGGAGCTGTTTTTT. This gives the protein CASRIFSSAGRNTGELFF.

The chain employs TRBV9 and TRBJ2-2; no clear D. Per germline, CDR1 SGDLS and CDR2 YYNGEE. The CDR3 runs to 13 residues. Trimming shortened V by 8 bases and J by 4 bases, and 12 bases separated the two germline ends. For the CDR3, the DNA is TGTGCCAGTTCCCTAGGCGGCACCGGGGAGCTGTTTTTT. Translating gives CASSLGGTGELFF.

V is TRBV5-1 and J is TRBJ2-2; 7 bases map to TRBD2. The CDR3 loop spans 16 amino acids. V was clipped by 0 bases and J by 5 bases; unmatched bases: 7. The germline V gene has CDR1 SGHRS and CDR2 YFSETQ. CDR3 region: CASSLAGGFTTGELFF. CDR3 DNA sequence: TGCGCCAGCAGCTTGGCCGGGGGGTTTACGACCGGGGAGCTGTTTTTT.

The chain recombines TRBV2 with TRBJ1-2; the D gene is possibly TRBD1 (6 bases). V was clipped by 3 bases and J by 4 bases, with 18 bases between them. Germline CDR1 is SNHLY and CDR2 is FYNNEI. This CDR3 comprises 16 residues. CDR3 in amino acids: CASSDPGTPKGYGYTF. The CDR3, as DNA: TGTGCCAGCAGTGATCCCGGGACACCTAAGGGCTATGGCTACACCTTC.

The CDR3 DNA reads TGTGCCAGCTCACCCGGCGGGACGCTATCCTACGAGCAGTACTTC. Translated, it gives CASSPGGTLSYEQYF. The J gene is TRBJ2-7, the V gene TRBV18; possible D gene TRBD2, 6 bases. The V and J ends lost 3 bases and 1 base respectively, with 13 bases between them. The germline CDR1 and CDR2 sequences are KGHSH and LQKENI. The CDR3 is made up of 15 amino acids. Using reference TRBV18 and TRBJ2-7 for the parts outside the CDR3, the full variable domain is NAGVMQNPRHLVRRRGQEARLRCSPMKGHSHVYWYRQLPEEGLKFMVYLQKENIIDESGMPKERFSAEFPKEGPSILRIQQVVRGDSAAYFCASSPGGTLSYEQYFGPGTRLTVT.

This sequence joins TRBV28 and TRBJ2-3; 9 bases line up with TRBD2. Germline CDR1 is MDHEN and CDR2 is SYDVKM. This CDR3 region has 17 residues. The J segment lost 2 bases and the V segment lost 4 bases, leaving 10 bases of the junction unmatched. Written as DNA, the CDR3 is TGTGCCAGCAGTTCTCCTTACAGACTAGCGGACACAGATACGCAGTATTTT. Translation: CASSSPYRLADTDTQYF.

This clone occurred a few times. V and J are TRBV28 and TRBJ2-7; 8 nucleotides align to TRBD1. Germline V gives CDR1 MDHEN, CDR2 SYDVKM. Trimming cost V 7 bases and J 2 bases; bases outside gene matches: 10. CDR3 size: 15 residues. In DNA, the CDR3 is TGTGCCAGCACCCCTCGGGGACAGGTGACCTACGAGCAGTACTTC. Amino acids: CASTPRGQVTYEQYF.

V usage is TRBV29-1 and J usage is TRBJ1-2, with D possibly being TRBD1 (5 bases). Trimming shortened V by 7 bases and J by 2 bases, and 20 bases separated the two germline ends. This CDR3 spans 15 amino acids. The germline V gene encodes CDR1 SQVTM and CDR2 ANQGSEA. Written as DNA, the CDR3 is TGCAGCGGGAAGCTGAGCGGGGGATTAAACTATGGCTACACCTTC. Its protein product is CSGKLSGGLNYGYTF.

The chain carries TRBV10-2 and TRBJ1-5; D perhaps matches TRBD1 (5 bases). The V end lost 11 bases, the J end lost 5 bases, and 19 bases lay between the germline ends. The CDR3 has 14 residues. The germline gives CDR1 WSHSY, CDR2 SAAADI. The CDR3 spells CALRCWTRDQPQHF. CDR3 in DNA: TGCGCCCTCCGGTGTTGGACAAGAGATCAGCCCCAGCATTTT.

The chain links TRBV27 to TRBJ2-7, with TRBD1 as a possible D gene (6 bases). Between the trimmed V and J ends, which lost 2 bases and 3 bases, there was a span of 11 bases. This CDR3 spans 14 amino acids. The germline gives CDR1 MNHEY, CDR2 SMNVEV (reference sequence). The CDR3 region is CASSLRQVHYEQYF. DNA of the CDR3: TGTGCCAGCAGTTTACGACAGGTTCACTACGAGCAGTACTTC.

V usage is TRBV9 and J usage is TRBJ2-2; no clear D. Germline V gene data show CDR1 as SGDLS and CDR2 as YYNGEE. The CDR3 totals 17 residues. Trimming pared 2 bases from V and 0 bases from J, leaving 14 bases between. For the CDR3, the DNA is TGTGCCAGCAGCGTCCCGCTTGAGCCATCGAACACCGGGGAGCTGTTTTTT. Translating it yields CASSVPLEPSNTGELFF.

This chain connects TRBV5-8 to TRBJ1-2; maybe TRBD1 (6 bases). Trimming removed 4 bases from V and 0 bases from J, with 13 bases in between. Per germline, CDR1 SGHTS and CDR2 YDEGEE. The CDR3 consists of 15 residues. The CDR3 sequence is CASSHRTATNYGYTF. DNA for the CDR3: TGTGCCAGCAGCCACAGGACAGCGACTAACTATGGCTACACCTTC.

This sequence joins TRBV10-3 and TRBJ1-6; possible D gene TRBD1, 6 bases. Germline V CDR1 and CDR2: ENHRY, SYGVKD. CDR3 length equals 17 residues. V was shortened by 8 bases and J by 0 bases, with 17 bases between the two germline ends. CDR3 sequence reads: CAIGKQGTSSYNSPLHF. In nucleotides, the CDR3 is TGTGCCATCGGGAAACAGGGAACGAGCTCCTATAATTCACCCCTCCACTTT.

This clone was picked up a small number of times. The J gene is TRBJ1-1, the V gene TRBV27; 8 bases are shared with TRBD1. V shed 6 bases, J shed 1 base, and the junction held 10 bases outside the gene matches. Germline V gene lookup returns CDR1 MNHEY and CDR2 SMNVEV (reference sequence). The CDR3 covers 16 residues. The CDR3 region has the DNA TGTGCCAGCAGGATGACAGGGGTAATCGGGAACACTGAAGCTTTCTTT. It specifies CASRMTGVIGNTEAFF.

The rearrangement uses TRBV19 and TRBJ1-2; D may be TRBD1 (6 bases). Germline CDR1 LNHDA, CDR2 SQIVND (reference sequence). Trimming took 3 bases from V and 8 from J, leaving 16 bases between them. This CDR3 is 14 amino acids long. The CDR3 region has the DNA TGTGCCAGTAGTATCCCCGGGACAATAGAAGGCTACACCTTC. Its translation is CASSIPGTIEGYTF.

The chain carries TRBV20-1 and TRBJ2-7; TRBD2 is a possible D gene (5 bases). CDR1 DFQATT and CDR2 SNEGSKA come from the germline V gene (reference sequence). CDR3 size: 11 residues. The ends were cut back, 6 bases at V and 3 bases at J, with 9 bases in the middle. The CDR3, as DNA: TGCAGTGCACCCGGGGTCTACGAGCAGTACTTC. Translating gives CSAPGVYEQYF.

Comment on this clone: Other DNA sequences in the sample encode the same CDR3. The rearrangement links TRBV9 to TRBJ2-5, with a weak D call TRBD2 (6 bases). CDR1 and CDR2 (germline): SGDLS, YYNGEE. The V gene lost 2 bases and the J gene lost 2 bases, with 13 bases spanning the gap. CDR3 length: 15 amino acids. CDR3 bases: TGTGCCAGCAGCGTGGGACTGCCGGCTCAAGAGACCCAGTACTTC. Translation: CASSVGLPAQETQYF.

The chain joins TRBV5-4 to TRBJ1-5; the D is unclear. Germline CDR1 reads SGHNT; CDR2 reads YYREEE (reference sequence). V lost 0 bases and J 0 bases, leaving 7 bases between the germline ends. The CDR3 runs to 15 residues. CDR3 region: CASSLGGFSNQPQHF. The CDR3 DNA follows: TGTGCCAGCAGCTTGGGCGGTTTTAGCAATCAGCCCCAGCATTTT.

The chain carries TRBV28 and TRBJ2-7; D possibly corresponds to TRBD2 (6 bases). CDR1 and CDR2 (germline): MDHEN, SYDVKM. Trimming took 7 bases from V and 0 from J, leaving 13 bases between them. The CDR3 is 14 residues long. This CDR3 is CASISGTSSYEQYF. The CDR3 nucleotides are TGTGCCAGCATATCCGGGACTTCCTCCTACGAGCAGTACTTC.

The chain uses TRBV9 and TRBJ1-1; D may be TRBD1 (6 bases). The CDR3 sequence is 14 residues long. The V and J ends lost 0 bases and 3 bases respectively, with 9 bases between them. Germline CDR1 is SGDLS and CDR2 is YYNGEE. CDR3 in DNA: TGTGCCAGCAGCGTAGAGGGGGGGCACACTGAAGCTTTCTTT. Encoded protein: CASSVEGGHTEAFF.

This sequence joins TRBV7-9 and TRBJ1-1; D uncertain. The germline V gene encodes CDR1 SEHNR and CDR2 FQNEAQ (reference sequence). V lost 1 base, J lost 4 bases, and 13 bases lay in between. This CDR3 has 15 residues. This chain's CDR3 is CASSLGFGSGTEAFF. CDR3 coding DNA: TGTGCCAGCAGCTTAGGCTTTGGCTCGGGCACTGAAGCTTTCTTT. The whole variable domain, filled in from reference TRBV7-9 and TRBJ1-1, reads DTGVSQNPRHKITKRGQNVTFRCDPISEHNRLYWYRQTLGQGPEFLTYFQNEAQLEKSRLLSDRFSAERPKGSFSTLEIQRTEQGDSAMYLCASSLGFGSGTEAFFGQGTRLTVV.

The sample holds one count of this clone. The chain recombines TRBV11-2 with TRBJ2-7, with a weak D call TRBD1 (6 bases). With 0 bases removed from V and 2 bases from J, the gap between germline ends came to 23 bases. Germline V gene data show CDR1 as SGHAT and CDR2 as FQNNGV. The CDR3 has 19 residues. For the CDR3, the DNA is TGTGCCAGCAGCTTAGAGAGGGCCGGACAGCCACAGATTACCTACGAGCAGTACTTC. This gives the protein CASSLERAGQPQITYEQYF.

The chain joins TRBV28 to TRBJ1-3; TRBD1 is a possible D gene (5 bases). The V and J ends lost 6 bases and 3 bases respectively, with 12 bases between them. The CDR3 length is 14 residues. Per germline, CDR1 MDHEN and CDR2 SYDVKM. The CDR3 coding sequence is TGTGCCAGCAGCTCTCCGACAGTTGGAAACACCATATATTTT. It codes for CASSSPTVGNTIYF. Full variable domain (rest looked up from reference TRBV28 and TRBJ1-3): DVKVTQSSRYLVKRTGEKVFLECVQDMDHENMFWYRQDPGLGLRLIYFSYDVKMKEKGDIPEGYSVSREKKERFSLILESASTNQTSMYLCASSSPTVGNTIYFGEGSWLTVV.

This chain joins TRBV10-3 and TRBJ2-5; D gene unclear. Trimming left V 0 bases short and J 5 bases short, with 7 bases between. This CDR3 has 13 residues. CDR1 is ENHRY and CDR2 is SYGVKD in the germline V gene. The CDR3 loop reads CAISESNTETQYF. The CDR3 bases are TGTGCCATCAGTGAGTCGAACACGGAGACCCAGTACTTC.

The chain couples TRBV24-1 to TRBJ2-5, with a tentative D call TRBD1 (5 bases). The CDR3 runs 13 residues. Per germline, CDR1 KGHDR and CDR2 SFDVKD. Trimming left V 3 bases short and J 5 bases short, with 9 bases between. CDR3: CATSDGGAETQYF. For the CDR3, the DNA is TGTGCCACCAGTGATGGTGGGGCCGAGACCCAGTACTTC.